A single TCR beta chain is shown here with its context. Its antigen is still unknown. This sample is drawn from a study of human T cells and chemical hapten exposure. Findings of the study overall: Alopecia in the donors means their immune response may deviate from healthy people's.

This CDR3 region has 15 residues. The ends were cut back, 3 bases at V and 0 bases at J, with 10 bases in the middle. Germline CDR1 is MDHEN and CDR2 is SYDVKM. Time point specified: patch test 2, 6 weeks after DPC sensitization. Treatment reported: therapeutic diphenylcyclopropenone sensitization with weekly scalp DPC. TCRdb reanalysed the RACE reads using MiXCR and keeps one entry per CDR3 protein. This sample has a few hundred thousand distinct CDR3 sequences, with around 6% found just once. The chain recombines TRBV28 with TRBJ2-3; perhaps TRBD1 as D (6 bases). The sequences come from whole blood, collected in connection with sensitization to the hapten diphenylcyclopropenone (DPC). This sequence originates from a woman aged 18-29 years with alopecia areata. Some clones in this sample may be carry-over from other donors' samples. The CDR3 reads CASSFSGASTDTQYF. CDR3 bases: TGTGCCAGCAGTTTCTCAGGGGCTAGCACAGATACGCAGTATTTT.